The TCR beta chain described here comes from a study of blood T cell repertoires in COVID-19. Study summary: COVID-19 samples, acute and convalescent, were from the United States, Italy and Spain.

Authors' methods: Estimated nucleated cell counts came from reference gene primer amplification. Data came from immunoSEQ multiplex PCR; TCRdb stores just in-frame clones and leaves some out. V and J calls and clone size are copied from that table; D and trimming were computed from the DNA. The sample has roughly 150,000 clones, around 90% seen once. With V trimmed by 4 bases and J by 0 bases, 7 bases remained unmatched. The CDR3 is 16 amino acids. The V gene's germline CDR1 is SGHTA and CDR2 FQGNSA. Sequencing was done on a sample of peripheral blood. J is TRBJ2-7 and V is TRBV7-2, with 9 positions matching TRBD2. The TCR originated in a human donor in a cohort sampled during active COVID-19. CDR3 sequence: CASSWMGSGSSYEQYF. The CDR3 DNA reads as TGTGCCAGCAGCTGGATGGGTAGCGGGAGCTCCTACGAGCAGTACTTC. The entire variable domain, with the rest obtained from reference TRBV7-2 and TRBJ2-7, is as follows: GAGVSQSPSNKVTEKGKDVELRCDPISGHTALYWYRQSLGQGLEFLIYFQGNSAPDKSGLPSDRFSAERTGGSVSTLTIQRTQQEDSAVYLCASSWMGSGSSYEQYFGPGTRLTVT.